This T cell receptor beta chain came from a study of blood T cell repertoires in COVID-19. Background on the study: T cells, B-cell-depleted T cells, or PBMCs provided the cDNA or gDNA that served as material.

Using immunoSEQ multiplex PCR, the repertoire was profiled, and TCRdb retains in-frame clones only, with some absent. The repertoire holds tens of thousands of clones, under 85% seen once, with over 9% in the top ten. The CDR3 length is 15 residues. J was trimmed by 3 bases and V by 4 bases; bases with no gene match: 6. CDR1 is SGHNT, CDR2 YYREEE, per germline (reference sequence). This chain joins TRBV5-4 and TRBJ1-4; TRBD1 matches 7 bases. Sequenced input: peripheral blood. The TCR comes from a man aged 65 to 79 with acute or convalescent COVID-19. The CDR3 sequence: CASSPGTGANEKLFF. The CDR3 DNA follows: TGTGCCAGCAGCCCGGGTACAGGGGCTAATGAAAAACTGTTTTTT.